A single sample gave rise to the 15 T cell receptor beta chains below, sequenced in a study of T cell changes during pregnancy in multiple sclerosis. Sequencing was performed with immunoSEQ multiplex PCR; in TCRdb, only in-frame clones are kept and a portion is missing. The sample yields 38,000 or so clones, 92% seen once. The input for sequencing was CD8+ T cells from peripheral blood mononuclear cells, taken in the first trimester of pregnancy. These receptors all come from a female donor with multiple sclerosis, enrolled in a pregnancy study.

The chain joins TRBV30 to TRBJ2-1; 9 bases match TRBD1. Germline assignment: CDR1 GTSNPN and CDR2 SVGIG (reference sequence). This CDR3 spans 15 amino acids. The V gene end was trimmed by 0 bases and the J gene end by 8 bases; junction bases not matched to a gene: 8. CDR3 residues: CAWSVRDRVFDEQFF. Written as DNA, the CDR3 is TGTGCCTGGAGTGTACGGGACAGGGTCTTCGATGAGCAGTTCTTC. The full variable domain, rest sourced from reference TRBV30 and TRBJ2-1, is SQTIHQWPATLVQPVGSPLSLECTVEGTSNPNLYWYRQAAGRGLQLLFYSVGIGQISSEVPQNLSASRPQDRQFILSSKKLLLSDSGFYLCAWSVRDRVFDEQFFGPGTRLTVL.

This clone occurred a few times. The junction shows a germline mismatch at one end, possibly a read error. The chain uses TRBV7-7 and TRBJ2-2; TRBD2 is a possible D gene (5 bases). CDR1 and CDR2 (germline): SSHAT, FNYEAQ (reference sequence). The CDR3 consists of 17 residues. The CDR3 is CASSPQASEGIEGELFF. The CDR3 bases are TGTGCTAGCAGCCCGCAGGCCTCCGAGGGTATTGAAGGGGAGCTGTTTTTT.

V gene TRBV15 combines with J gene TRBJ1-5, with 8 bases identical to TRBD1. Trimming at V came to 1 base and at J to 5 bases, leaving 4 bases not matched to a gene. CDR3 length: 15 amino acids. CDR1 is LNHNV and CDR2 is YYDKDF in the germline V gene (reference sequence). DNA of the CDR3: TGTGCCACCAGCAGAGTGGAGACAGGGGATCAGCCCCAGCATTTT. Its protein is CATSRVETGDQPQHF.

This chain links TRBV9 with TRBJ1-2, with D maybe TRBD1 (6 bases). The CDR3 sequence is 13 residues long. The V gene lost 0 bases and the J gene lost 8 bases, with 11 bases spanning the gap. CDR1 and CDR2 from the germline V gene are SGDLS and YYNGEE. The CDR3 here is CASSVGQDLGYTF. The CDR3 DNA reads TGTGCCAGCAGCGTAGGACAGGATTTGGGCTACACCTTC.

The rearrangement links TRBV7-9 to TRBJ1-2; no definite D call. Germline CDR1 reads SEHNR; CDR2 reads FQNEAQ (reference sequence). The CDR3 is 13 amino acids. Trimming took 5 bases from V and 6 from J, leaving 13 bases between them. The CDR3 DNA is TGTGCCAGCAGCCCCCGAGGCACCGATGGCTACACCTTC. Amino acid sequence: CASSPRGTDGYTF.

The chain carries TRBV29-1 and TRBJ2-1; TRBD1 matches 10 bases. V shed 6 bases, J shed 6 bases, and the junction held 8 bases outside the gene matches. Per the germline V gene, CDR1 is SQVTM and CDR2 is ANQGSEA. The CDR3 contains 14 residues. CDR3 region: CSVHSGTGVNEQFF. For the CDR3, the DNA is TGCAGCGTACACTCCGGGACAGGGGTCAATGAGCAGTTCTTC.

V gene TRBV6-4 combines with J gene TRBJ1-2; D call uncertain. V gave up 6 bases and J gave up 4 bases, with 15 bases separating them. Germline loops: CDR1 MRHNA, CDR2 SNTAGT. CDR3 length equals 14 residues. The CDR3 DNA follows: TGTGCCAGCAGCCCAGCAGGCTTCGGCTATGGCTACACCTTC. This gives the protein CASSPAGFGYGYTF.

The chain is built from TRBV10-1 and TRBJ1-2; no definite D call. In germline, CDR1 is WNHNN, CDR2 SYGVQD (reference sequence). V was shortened by 3 bases and J by 6 bases, with 5 bases between the two germline ends. The CDR3 loop spans 11 amino acids. CDR3 sequence (DNA): TGCGCCAGCAGTGACCCTCATGGCTACACCTTC. It codes for CASSDPHGYTF.

The chain's CDR3 is CASSLMQGGGYTF. The DNA for the CDR3 is TGTGCCAGCAGCTTAATGCAGGGTGGGGGCTACACCTTC. The V call is TRBV13, the J call TRBJ1-2, with a tentative D call TRBD1 (5 bases). The germline CDR1 and CDR2 sequences are PRHDT and FYEKMQ (reference sequence). This CDR3 contains 13 residues. The V end lost 2 bases, the J end lost 8 bases, and 12 bases lay between the germline ends.

The rearrangement links TRBV11-2 to TRBJ1-2, with D unresolved. Germline V CDR1 and CDR2: SGHAT, FQNNGV. The CDR3 runs to 12 residues. Between the trimmed V and J ends, which lost 8 bases and 2 bases, there was a span of 9 bases. Written as DNA, the CDR3 is TGTGCCAGCGAGTCCTACAACTATGGCTACACCTTC. Its translation: CASESYNYGYTF.

J is TRBJ1-3 and V is TRBV19, with D tentatively TRBD1 (5 bases). V was shortened by 7 bases and J by 0 bases, with 19 bases between the two germline ends. Germline V gene lookup returns CDR1 LNHDA and CDR2 SQIVND (reference sequence). The CDR3 contains 17 residues. CDR3 residues: CASKGGDRLFSGNTIYF. CDR3 nucleotides: TGTGCCAGTAAGGGAGGAGACAGACTCTTCTCTGGAAACACCATATATTTT.

The genes are TRBV6-5 and TRBJ2-1; 10 nucleotides agree with TRBD2. The CDR3 is 15 residues long. The J segment lost 5 bases and the V segment lost 2 bases, leaving 3 bases of the junction unmatched. Germline V lookup: CDR1 MNHEY, CDR2 SVGAGI. CDR3 coding DNA: TGTGCCAGCAGTTACGCGACTAGCGGGCACAATGAGCAGTTCTTC. Translation gives CASSYATSGHNEQFF.

The V gene is TRBV23-1, the J gene TRBJ1-1; no reliable D call. TRBV23-1 is identified as an open reading frame with a role that is uncertain. Trimming left V 1 base short and J 4 bases short, with 13 bases between. This CDR3 is 15 amino acids long. The CDR3 loop is CASSQWAPKRTEAFF. CDR3 nucleotides: TGCGCCAGCAGTCAATGGGCCCCGAAACGCACTGAAGCTTTCTTT.

The J gene is TRBJ2-2, the V gene TRBV6-1; tentatively, D is TRBD2 (6 bases). The V end was cut by 10 bases, the J end by 1 base, with 16 bases between. Germline CDR1 reads MNHNS; CDR2 reads SASEGT. The CDR3 has 15 amino acids. For the CDR3, the DNA is TGTGCCACGCCCCCGGCGGGGAAGAACACCGGGGAGCTGTTTTTT. Translated, it gives CATPPAGKNTGELFF.

This clone was seen only once. V gene TRBV25-1 combines with J gene TRBJ1-2, with 7 positions matching TRBD1. CDR3 length equals 13 residues. V was clipped by 4 bases and J by 7 bases; unmatched bases: 6. Germline lookup yields CDR1 MGHDK and CDR2 SYGVNS. The CDR3 region is CASSGQGWGGYTF. DNA of the CDR3: TGTGCCAGCAGTGGACAGGGTTGGGGTGGCTACACCTTC.